Here is one TCR beta chain with its context. What antigen it recognizes has not been identified. Base qualities were left out, and no much larger clone turns up one base away. TCRbeta CDR3 regions were amplified from genomic DNA by means of the immunoSEQ Assay, a bias-controlled multiplex PCR. The paper's processing steps were these. The number of nucleated cells in each sample was estimated by amplification of reference gene primers within the assay. Sequence reads were collapsed and filtered to measure the absolute abundance of every unique TCRbeta CDR3 rearrangement. For each sample, productive Simpson clonality was calculated as the square root of Simpson's diversity index across productive rearrangements. Imported from immuneACCESS, the table was reduced by TCRdb to in-frame sequences with V and J called. These copies leave out some clones; in studies compared against another copy, an unresolved V gene accounts for under half, and the cause of the remainder is not known. That table is the source of V, J and clone size, and D and trimming were worked out from the DNA. The sample profile shows just under 300,000 clones; 85% to 90% of them were found once. 1.3% of the sample rests with the top ten.

Whole blood was collected in K2EDTA tubes by collaborating institutions according to the institutions' own protocols. For TCRbeta analysis, collaborator samples were shipped as frozen whole blood, as isolated PBMCs, or as DNA extracted from either sample type. From a lookup of the germline V gene (reference sequence), CDR1 and CDR2 are LGHDT and YNNKEL. The CDR3 goes from the cysteine to the phenylalanine over 16 residues. Only the CDR3 part of the read is kept: 48 bases, read in frame from the first base. V is cut back by 4 bases and J by 4 bases, with 9 bases in the junction unmatched. This sample was taken from a study of blood T cell repertoires in COVID-19 (dated by TCRdb to 2020 to 2021). Study-wide context: Samples from collaborators originated in the United States, Italy and Spain and spanned both the acute and convalescent phases of COVID-19. Nearly every sample came with metadata listing a de-identified subject ID, COVID-19 status, age in years and sex. A freely available public database, intended as a resource for researchers studying the immune response to SARS-CoV-2, is where the repertoires were released. Where HLA class I and class II types were available, the types were taken from metadata supplied by the sample provider, not from assay-based typing. The material from the prospective study consisted of cDNA or gDNA derived from T cells, B-cell-depleted T cells, or PBMCs. Samples were obtained from the ongoing ImmuneRACE study (first 160 participants) and from about 1,300 subjects provided by 6 global collaborators. Deeply sampled blood TCRbeta repertoires from subjects exposed to, actively infected with, or recovered from COVID-19 were included in the dataset. Paper-wide results and their limitations: The amount of clinical and demographic metadata varied by source and participant and was provided uncurated.

The receptor was derived from a man aged 65-85 years with acute or convalescent COVID-19. The sequenced sample was peripheral blood. The rearrangement joined TRBV3-1 (or the pseudogene TRBV3-2) to TRBJ2-1, with TRBD2 identical over 8 junction bases. The nucleotide sequence is TGTGCCAGCAGCCCCCGGAGCGGGGGAGGATACAATGAGCAGTTCTTC. This translates into CASSPRSGGGYNEQFF.